These T cell receptor beta chains were read from a single sample in a study of cytomegalovirus exposure and HLA in healthy donors. The data were produced by immunoSEQ multiplex PCR, yet TCRdb's version contains in-frame clones alone and is incomplete. The sample holds 100,000 to 150,000 clones, approximately 76% seen once. Input material: PBMCs. These receptors came from a man aged 55 to 69 in good health and CMV-seropositive. The CDR3 runs from the conserved cysteine through the conserved F or W. A D gene is named only where the DNA matches it firmly. Some rows mark clone size as missing; the rest say once, few, many or name a class of expanded clone.

>TRBV5-6|.|.|TRBJ1-1|14
CASSPRGGDTEAFF
TGTGCCAGCAGCCCGCGGGGTGGGGACACTGAAGCTTTCTTT
>TRBV12-5|.|.|TRBJ1-4|15
CASGPGGGTNEKLFF
TGTGCTAGTGGCCCTGGGGGGGGAACTAATGAAAAACTGTTTTTT
>TRBV11-2|TRBD1|.|TRBJ2-7|14
CASSPGQETYEQYF
TGTGCCAGCAGCCCTGGACAGGAGACCTACGAGCAGTACTTC
>TRBV28|TRBD2|.|TRBJ2-7|18
CASSGGFLAGVGMDEQYF
TGTGCCAGCAGCGGGGGGTTCCTAGCGGGAGTGGGAATGGATGAGCAGTACTTC
>TRBV28|.|once|TRBJ1-1|13
CASGPFVNTEAFF
TGTGCCAGCGGGCCTTTTGTAAACACTGAAGCTTTCTTT
>TRBV9|TRBD2|.|TRBJ2-3|16
CASSSRRGSSTDTQYF
TGTGCCAGCAGCAGCCGGCGGGGGTCGTCCACAGATACGCAGTATTTT
>TRBV5-1|TRBD1|once|TRBJ1-1|16
CASSLNPPGRDSEAFF
TGCGCCAGCAGCTTGAACCCCCCCGGCAGGGACAGTGAAGCTTTCTTT
>TRBV6-5|.|.|TRBJ1-1|11
CASSTGTEAFF
TGTGCCAGCAGCACAGGAACTGAAGCTTTCTTT
>TRBV27|.|.|TRBJ2-2|14
CASTWAVLTGELFF
TGTGCCAGTACCTGGGCAGTCTTAACCGGGGAGCTGTTTTTT
>TRBV7-3|TRBD2|.|TRBJ2-1|16
CASSQGSASGYNEQFF
TGTGCCAGCAGCCAAGGGTCGGCTAGCGGATACAATGAGCAGTTCTTC
>TRBV7-2|.|.|TRBJ2-7|14
CASSPGLVSYEQYF
TGTGCCAGCAGCCCCGGACTTGTCTCCTACGAGCAGTACTTC
>TRBV30|.|.|TRBJ1-2|13
CAWSPYKGGGYTF
TGTGCCTGGAGTCCCTATAAAGGGGGTGGCTACACCTTC
>TRBV28|.|.|TRBJ2-2|14
CASTLGPNTGELFF
TGTGCCAGCACCTTGGGCCCGAACACCGGGGAGCTGTTTTTT
>TRBV6-5|.|once|TRBJ1-2|14
CASSRRQFNYGYTF
TGTGCCAGCAGCAGGCGACAGTTTAACTATGGCTACACCTTC
>TRBV5-1|.|.|TRBJ1-1|13
CASSPGGYTEAFF
TGCGCCAGCAGCCCGGGAGGGTACACTGAAGCTTTCTTT
>TRBV7-9|TRBD1|.|TRBJ2-7|16
CASSFSPGTGPYEQYF
TGTGCCAGCAGCTTCTCCCCAGGGACAGGGCCCTACGAGCAGTACTTC
>TRBV14|.|.|TRBJ1-2|13
CASSQDRSAPGTF
TGTGCCAGCAGCCAAGATCGCTCGGCGCCAGGCACCTTC
>TRBV28|TRBD2|.|TRBJ2-1|16
CASSTTSGGSYNEQFF
TGTGCCAGCAGTACGACTAGCGGGGGCTCCTACAATGAGCAGTTCTTC
>TRBV5-1|.|.|TRBJ2-3|15
CASSLEEGGTDTQYF
TGTGCCAGCAGCTTGGAAGAGGGGGGCACAGATACGCAGTATTTT
>TRBV28|TRBD1|.|TRBJ1-2|13
CASSSGGSGGYTF
TGTGCCAGCAGTTCAGGGGGGTCGGGAGGCTACACCTTC
>TRBV9|.|.|TRBJ1-1|18
CASSVARSARVSNTEAFF
TGTGCCAGCAGCGTAGCTAGGTCTGCCAGAGTCTCGAACACTGAAGCTTTCTTT
>TRBV2|.|.|TRBJ2-2|13
CASSELRVGELFF
TGTGCCAGCAGTGAACTCCGTGTCGGGGAGCTGTTTTTT
>TRBV7-3|TRBD1|.|TRBJ2-2|15
CASSLAGTGIGELFF
TGTGCCAGCAGCTTAGCCGGGACAGGGATCGGGGAGCTGTTTTTT
>TRBV6-1|TRBD2|.|TRBJ2-2|15
CASGTGGVDTGELFF
TGTGCCAGCGGGACGGGGGGGGTGGACACCGGGGAGCTGTTTTTT
>TRBV6-5|TRBD1|few|TRBJ1-1|15
CASSYSQGENTEAFF
TGTGCCAGCAGTTACTCACAGGGGGAAAACACTGAAGCTTTCTTT
>TRBV5-6|TRBD1|.|TRBJ2-1|15
CASSLVGQAYNEQFF
TGTGCCAGCAGCTTGGTAGGACAGGCCTACAATGAGCAGTTCTTC
>TRBV2|.|.|TRBJ1-1|15
CASKPTGSGNTEAFF
TGTGCCAGCAAGCCAACGGGGTCAGGGAACACTGAAGCTTTCTTT
>TRBV28|TRBD2|.|TRBJ2-7|14
CASSRLAGGYEQYF
TGTGCCAGCAGTAGACTAGCGGGAGGCTACGAGCAGTACTTC
>TRBV4-1|.|once|TRBJ1-2|13
CASSPRGLGVYTF
TGCGCCAGCAGCCCCAGGGGTTTGGGAGTCTACACCTTC
>TRBV5-1|.|few|TRBJ2-3|15
CASKARQGEPDTQYF
TGCGCCAGCAAGGCAAGGCAGGGTGAACCAGATACGCAGTATTTT
>TRBV5-1|.|.|TRBJ1-6|16
CARSGEVRSYNSPLHF
TGCGCCCGTAGTGGGGAGGTGAGGTCCTATAATTCACCCCTCCACTTT
>TRBV25-1|.|.|TRBJ2-3|14
CASSDPGDTDTQYF
TGTGCCAGCAGTGATCCGGGGGACACAGATACGCAGTATTTT